The clone carrying this T cell receptor beta chain was seen at least ten times. Trimming took 1 base from V and 10 from J, leaving 8 bases between them. This CDR3 region has 13 residues. TCRdb redid the calling of the RT-PCR reads with MiXCR, one entry per CDR3 protein. The table includes about 700,000 distinct CDR3 sequences, approximately 15% detected once. The clonotype comes from a female donor in good health, serving as a healthy control. Sequencing used memory CD4+ T cells from blood. This chain uses TRBV12-3 or TRBV12-4 with TRBJ1-6; weak D call: TRBD1 (5 bases). This chain's CDR3 is CASSLVRDSPLHF. The CDR3 DNA sequence: TGTGCCAGCAGTTTAGTGAGGGACTCACCCCTCCACTTT.